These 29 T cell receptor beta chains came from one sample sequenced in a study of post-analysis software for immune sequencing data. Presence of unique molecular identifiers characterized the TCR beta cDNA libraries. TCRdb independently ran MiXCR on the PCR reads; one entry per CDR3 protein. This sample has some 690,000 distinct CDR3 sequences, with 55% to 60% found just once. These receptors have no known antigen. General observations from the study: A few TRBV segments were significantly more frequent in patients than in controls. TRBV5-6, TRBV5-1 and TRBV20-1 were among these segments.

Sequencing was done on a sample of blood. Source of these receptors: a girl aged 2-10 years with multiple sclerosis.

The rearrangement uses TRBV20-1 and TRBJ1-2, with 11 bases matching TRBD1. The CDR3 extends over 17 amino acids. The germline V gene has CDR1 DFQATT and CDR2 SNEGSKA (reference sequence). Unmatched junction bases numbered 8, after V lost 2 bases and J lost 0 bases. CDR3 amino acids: CSARRGQGARANYGYTF. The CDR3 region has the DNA TGCAGTGCTAGAAGAGGACAGGGGGCGCGGGCTAACTATGGCTACACCTTC.

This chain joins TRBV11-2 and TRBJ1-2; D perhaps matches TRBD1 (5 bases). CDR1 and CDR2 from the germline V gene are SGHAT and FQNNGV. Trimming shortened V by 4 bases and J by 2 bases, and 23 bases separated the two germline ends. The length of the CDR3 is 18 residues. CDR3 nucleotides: TGTGCCAGCAGCTCAGGACGTCTGCGGATCGGGACCAACTATGGCTACACCTTC. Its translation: CASSSGRLRIGTNYGYTF.

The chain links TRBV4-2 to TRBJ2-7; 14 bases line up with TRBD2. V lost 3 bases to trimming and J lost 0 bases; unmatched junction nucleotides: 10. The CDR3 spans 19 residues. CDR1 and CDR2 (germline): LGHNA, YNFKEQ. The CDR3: CASSQVGLAGEVSSYEQYF. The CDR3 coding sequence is TGTGCCAGCAGCCAGGTGGGACTAGCGGGAGAAGTGAGCTCCTACGAGCAGTACTTC.

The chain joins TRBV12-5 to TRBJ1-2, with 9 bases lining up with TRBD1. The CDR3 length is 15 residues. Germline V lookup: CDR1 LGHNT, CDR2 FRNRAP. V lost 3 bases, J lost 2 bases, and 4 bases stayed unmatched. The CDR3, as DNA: TGTGCTAGTGGTTTCGGGACAGGGTCGAACTATGGCTACACCTTC. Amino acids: CASGFGTGSNYGYTF.

CDR3 coding DNA: TGTGCCAGCAGCTTAGGCACTAGCGGGGGGTCTAACAATGAGCAGTTCTTC. Its translation is CASSLGTSGGSNNEQFF. This chain links TRBV11-2 with TRBJ2-1, with 12 bases matching TRBD2. The CDR3 has 17 residues. The trim removed 1 base at V and 5 bases at J, leaving 6 bases unmatched. CDR1 and CDR2 from the germline V gene are SGHAT and FQNNGV.

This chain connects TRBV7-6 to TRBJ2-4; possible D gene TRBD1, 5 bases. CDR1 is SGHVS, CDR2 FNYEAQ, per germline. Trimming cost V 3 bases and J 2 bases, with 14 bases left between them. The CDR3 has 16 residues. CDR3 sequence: CASSLEYRGPKNIQYF. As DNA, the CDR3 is TGTGCCAGCAGCTTGGAGTATAGGGGCCCCAAAAACATTCAGTACTTC.

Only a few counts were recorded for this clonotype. The CDR3 loop is CASSYETSSYEQYF. The CDR3 nucleotides are TGCGCCAGCAGTTATGAGACTAGCTCCTACGAGCAGTACTTC. J is TRBJ2-7 and V is TRBV5-1; D is possibly TRBD2 (6 bases). CDR1 and CDR2 from the germline V gene are SGHRS and YFSETQ. V was clipped by 5 bases and J by 0 bases, with 12 bases between them. This CDR3 has 14 amino acids.

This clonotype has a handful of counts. The CDR3 protein is CASSLGTSGGSSYNEQFF. DNA of the CDR3: TGTGCCAGCAGCTTAGGGACTAGCGGGGGGAGCTCCTACAATGAGCAGTTCTTC. The rearrangement links TRBV7-6 to TRBJ2-1; 14 positions match TRBD2. This CDR3 region has 18 residues. CDR1 and CDR2 (germline): SGHVS, FNYEAQ. J was trimmed by 0 bases and V by 1 base; bases with no gene match: 2.

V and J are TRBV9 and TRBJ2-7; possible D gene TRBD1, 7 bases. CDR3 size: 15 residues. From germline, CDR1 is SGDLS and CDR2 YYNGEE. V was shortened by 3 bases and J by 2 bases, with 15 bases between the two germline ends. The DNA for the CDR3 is TGTGCCAGCAGCGCCGGCGGGACAGTTACCTACGAGCAGTACTTC. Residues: CASSAGGTVTYEQYF.

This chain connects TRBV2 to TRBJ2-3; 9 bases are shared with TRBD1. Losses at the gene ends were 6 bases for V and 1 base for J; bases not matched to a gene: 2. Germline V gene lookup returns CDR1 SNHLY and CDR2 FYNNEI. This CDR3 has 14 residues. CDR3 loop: CASRQGARTDTQYF. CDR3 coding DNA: TGTGCCAGCAGACAGGGGGCCCGCACAGATACGCAGTATTTT.

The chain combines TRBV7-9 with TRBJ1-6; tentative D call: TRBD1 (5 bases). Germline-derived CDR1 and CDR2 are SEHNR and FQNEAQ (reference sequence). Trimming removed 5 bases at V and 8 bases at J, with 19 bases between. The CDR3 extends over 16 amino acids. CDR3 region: CASSPQTRGKDSPLHF. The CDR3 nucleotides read TGTGCCAGCAGCCCGCAGACTCGGGGCAAGGATTCACCCCTCCACTTT.

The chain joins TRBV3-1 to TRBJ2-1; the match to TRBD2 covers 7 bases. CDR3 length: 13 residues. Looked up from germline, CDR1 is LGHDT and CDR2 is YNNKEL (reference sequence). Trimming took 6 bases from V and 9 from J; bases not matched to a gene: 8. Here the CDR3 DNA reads TGTGCCAGCAGTGAGCGGGATCGCGGTGAGCAGTTCTTC. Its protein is CASSERDRGEQFF.

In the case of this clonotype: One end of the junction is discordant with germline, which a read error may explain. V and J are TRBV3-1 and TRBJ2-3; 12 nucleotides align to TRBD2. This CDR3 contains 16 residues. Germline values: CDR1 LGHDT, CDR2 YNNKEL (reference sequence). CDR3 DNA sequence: TGTGCCAGCAGCCACACGACTAGCGGGGGAACAGATGCGCAGTATTTT. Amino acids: CASSHTTSGGTDAQYF.

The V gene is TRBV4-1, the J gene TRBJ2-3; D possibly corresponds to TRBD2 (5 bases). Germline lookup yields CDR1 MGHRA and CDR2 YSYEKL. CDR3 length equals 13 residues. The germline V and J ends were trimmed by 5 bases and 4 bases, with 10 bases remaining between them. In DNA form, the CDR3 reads TGCGCCAGCAGCGCACTAGAAGCAGATACGCAGTATTTT. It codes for CASSALEADTQYF.

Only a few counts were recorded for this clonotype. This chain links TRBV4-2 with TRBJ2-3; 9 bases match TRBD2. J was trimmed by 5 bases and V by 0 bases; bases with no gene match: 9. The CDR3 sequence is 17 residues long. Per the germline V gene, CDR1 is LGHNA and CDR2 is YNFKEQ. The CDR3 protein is CASSQDSSGSKVDTQYF. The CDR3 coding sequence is TGTGCCAGCAGCCAAGATAGTAGCGGGAGCAAGGTAGATACGCAGTATTTT.

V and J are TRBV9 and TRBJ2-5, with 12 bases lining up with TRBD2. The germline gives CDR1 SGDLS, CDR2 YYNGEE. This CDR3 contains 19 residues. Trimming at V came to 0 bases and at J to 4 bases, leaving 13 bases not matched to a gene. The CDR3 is CASSVGRVSSGRAGETQYF. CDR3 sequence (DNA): TGTGCCAGCAGCGTAGGAAGGGTATCTAGCGGGAGGGCCGGAGAGACCCAGTACTTC.

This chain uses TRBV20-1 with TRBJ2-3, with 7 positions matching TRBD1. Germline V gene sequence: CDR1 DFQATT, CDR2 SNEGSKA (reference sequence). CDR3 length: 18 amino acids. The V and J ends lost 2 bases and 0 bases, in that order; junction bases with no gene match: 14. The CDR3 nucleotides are TGCAGTGCTAGACCATACCCCTTTACAGGGGTTAGCACAGATACGCAGTATTTT. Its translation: CSARPYPFTGVSTDTQYF.

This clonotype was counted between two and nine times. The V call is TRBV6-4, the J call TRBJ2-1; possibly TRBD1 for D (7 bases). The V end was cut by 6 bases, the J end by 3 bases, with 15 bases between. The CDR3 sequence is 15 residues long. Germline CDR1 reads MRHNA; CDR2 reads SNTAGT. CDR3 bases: TGTGCCAGCAGCGCGGGACAGCCCTTCTACAATGAGCAGTTCTTC. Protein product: CASSAGQPFYNEQFF.

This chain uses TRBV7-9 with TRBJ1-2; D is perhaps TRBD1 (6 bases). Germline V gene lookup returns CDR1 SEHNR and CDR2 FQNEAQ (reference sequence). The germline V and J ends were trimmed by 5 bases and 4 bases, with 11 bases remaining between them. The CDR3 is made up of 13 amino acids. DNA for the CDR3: TGTGCCAGCAGCGATCAGACAGGCTATGGCTACACCTTC. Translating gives CASSDQTGYGYTF.

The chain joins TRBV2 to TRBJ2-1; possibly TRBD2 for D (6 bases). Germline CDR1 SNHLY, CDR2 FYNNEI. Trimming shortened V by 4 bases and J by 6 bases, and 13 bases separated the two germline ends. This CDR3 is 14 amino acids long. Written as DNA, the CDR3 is TGTGCCAGCAGTGTAAGACTAGAGGGCAATGAGCAGTTCTTC. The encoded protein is CASSVRLEGNEQFF.

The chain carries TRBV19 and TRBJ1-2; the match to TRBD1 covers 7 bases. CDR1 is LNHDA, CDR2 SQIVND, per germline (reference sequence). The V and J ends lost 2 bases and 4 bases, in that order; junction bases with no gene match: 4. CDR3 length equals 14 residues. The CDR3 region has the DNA TGTGCCAGTAGTATACGACAGGGCTTCTATGGCTACACCTTC. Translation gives CASSIRQGFYGYTF.

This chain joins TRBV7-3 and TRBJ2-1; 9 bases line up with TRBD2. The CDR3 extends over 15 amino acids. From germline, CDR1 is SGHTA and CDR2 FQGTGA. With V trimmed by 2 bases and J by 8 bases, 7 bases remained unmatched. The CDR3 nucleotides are TGTGCCAGCAGCTTAGCGGGAGGGCCGGGCTATGAGCAGTTCTTC. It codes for CASSLAGGPGYEQFF.

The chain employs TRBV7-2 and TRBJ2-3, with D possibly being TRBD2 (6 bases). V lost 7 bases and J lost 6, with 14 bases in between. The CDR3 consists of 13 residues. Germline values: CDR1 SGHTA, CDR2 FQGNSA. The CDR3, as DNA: TGTGCCAGCATGGGCAGGGCGGGGGATACGCAGTATTTT. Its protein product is CASMGRAGDTQYF.

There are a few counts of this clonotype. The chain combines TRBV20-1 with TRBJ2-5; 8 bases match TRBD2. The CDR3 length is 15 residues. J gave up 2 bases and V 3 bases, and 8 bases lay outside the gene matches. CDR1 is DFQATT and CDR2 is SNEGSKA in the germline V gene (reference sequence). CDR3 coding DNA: TGCAGTGCTAGGGACGGACTAGCAAGACAAGAGACCCAGTACTTC. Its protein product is CSARDGLARQETQYF.

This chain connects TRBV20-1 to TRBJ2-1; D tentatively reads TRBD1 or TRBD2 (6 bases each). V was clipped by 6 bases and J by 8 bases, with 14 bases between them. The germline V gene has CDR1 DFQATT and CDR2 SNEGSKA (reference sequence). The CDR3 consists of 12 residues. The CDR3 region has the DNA TGCAGTGCAGTACAGGGAGGTCATGAGCAGTTCTTC. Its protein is CSAVQGGHEQFF.

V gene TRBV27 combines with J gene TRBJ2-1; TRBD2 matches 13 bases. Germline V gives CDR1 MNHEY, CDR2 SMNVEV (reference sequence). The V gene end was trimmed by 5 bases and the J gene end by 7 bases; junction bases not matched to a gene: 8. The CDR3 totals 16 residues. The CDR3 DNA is TGTGCCAGCAGTCCAACTAGCGGGGGGGCCCATAATGAGCAGTTCTTC. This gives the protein CASSPTSGGAHNEQFF.

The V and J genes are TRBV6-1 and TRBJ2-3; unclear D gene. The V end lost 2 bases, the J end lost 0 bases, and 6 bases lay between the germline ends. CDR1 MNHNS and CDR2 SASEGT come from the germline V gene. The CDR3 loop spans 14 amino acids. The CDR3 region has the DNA TGTGCCAGCAGTGAACCACCTAGCACAGATACGCAGTATTTT. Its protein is CASSEPPSTDTQYF.

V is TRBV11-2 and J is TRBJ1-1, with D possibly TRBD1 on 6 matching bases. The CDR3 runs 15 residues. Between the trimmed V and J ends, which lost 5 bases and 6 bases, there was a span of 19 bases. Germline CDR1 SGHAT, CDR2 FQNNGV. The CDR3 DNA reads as TGTGCCAGCAGCCCGAGAATTAGGGGGGTGGCTGAAGCTTTCTTT. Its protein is CASSPRIRGVAEAFF.

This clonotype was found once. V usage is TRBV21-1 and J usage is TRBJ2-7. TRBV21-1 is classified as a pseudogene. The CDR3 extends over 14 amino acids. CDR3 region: CASSKGMSSCEQYF. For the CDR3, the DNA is TGTGCCAGCAGCAAGGGAATGAGTTCCTGCGAGCAGTACTTC.